The next 9 T cell receptor beta chains were all read from a single sample in a study of T cells in Graves' hyperthyroidism and ophthalmopathy. The CDR3 regions of TCR beta were amplified from RNA transcripts. The TCR CDR3 was amplified in a first-round RT-PCR using the HTBI primer set. TCRdb used MiXCR to reprocess the multiplex PCR reads, holding one entry per CDR3 protein. This table holds roughly 170,000 distinct CDR3 sequences, over 15% found once. Sample: blood. The receptors shown here come from a woman aged 45 to 65 with Graves' hyperthyroidism.

This clonotype was observed at least ten times. The chain employs TRBV6-1 and TRBJ2-2, with 8 bases fitting TRBD1. With 7 bases clipped from V and 5 bases from J, the junction kept 6 bases outside the gene matches. CDR1 and CDR2 from the germline V gene are MNHNS and SASEGT. The CDR3 totals 14 residues. The CDR3 is CASNDRGETGELFF. The CDR3 nucleotides read TGTGCCAGCAACGACAGGGGAGAAACCGGGGAGCTGTTTTTT.

There are a few counts of this clonotype. The chain combines TRBV7-9 with TRBJ2-2; D not resolved. The germline CDR1 and CDR2 sequences are SEHNR and FQNEAQ (reference sequence). The CDR3 has 14 residues. V lost 1 base and J lost 3, with 6 bases in between. The CDR3 DNA reads TGTGCCAGCAGCTTAGATGGGGACACCGGGGAGCTGTTTTTT. Translation: CASSLDGDTGELFF.

There are many counts of this clonotype. The chain links TRBV25-1 to TRBJ1-2; no definite D call. CDR3 size: 14 residues. Deletions cut 3 bases from V and 3 bases from J, with 11 bases between. Germline lookup yields CDR1 MGHDK and CDR2 SYGVNS. The CDR3 DNA is TGTGCCAGCAGTGAGGGCAGCTCTTACTATGGCTACACCTTC. As protein: CASSEGSSYYGYTF.

The genes are TRBV4-1 and TRBJ1-1, with D hard to call. The germline CDR1 and CDR2 sequences are MGHRA and YSYEKL. The CDR3 has 18 residues. With 4 bases removed from V and 0 bases from J, the gap between germline ends came to 21 bases. CDR3 in amino acids: CASSLNIKLRTVNTEAFF. CDR3 DNA sequence: TGCGCCAGCAGCCTTAATATAAAGCTTCGGACTGTGAACACTGAAGCTTTCTTT.

This clonotype was recorded at least ten times. The chain links TRBV2 to TRBJ1-2; 9 bases are a match to TRBD1. This CDR3 spans 13 amino acids. V gave up 8 bases and J gave up 7 bases; unmatched junction bases: 8. Germline V lookup: CDR1 SNHLY, CDR2 FYNNEI. CDR3 in DNA: TGTGCCAGCGGGGACAGGGCTTCAGGTGGCTACACCTTC. This gives the protein CASGDRASGGYTF.

V and J are TRBV11-2 and TRBJ2-1; TRBD2 aligns across 10 bases. The CDR3 covers 17 residues. Germline CDR1 reads SGHAT; CDR2 reads FQNNGV. J lost 3 bases, V lost 2 bases, and 7 bases had no gene match. The CDR3 loop reads CASSLRPSGSGYNEQFF. The CDR3 DNA sequence: TGTGCCAGCAGCTTAAGACCTAGCGGGAGTGGCTACAATGAGCAGTTCTTC.

The sample holds many counts of this clonotype. CDR3 protein: CASSDHRGRSPLHF. The DNA for the CDR3 is TGTGCCAGCAGCGACCACAGGGGTCGTTCACCCCTCCACTTT. V gene TRBV7-9 combines with J gene TRBJ1-6, with 7 bases matching TRBD1. The V and J ends lost 5 bases and 9 bases, in that order; junction bases with no gene match: 7. Germline V gene sequence: CDR1 SEHNR, CDR2 FQNEAQ (reference sequence). The CDR3 length is 14 residues.

The sample holds many counts of this clonotype. The gene calls are TRBV29-1 and TRBJ2-1; D gene uncertain. The CDR3 sequence is 14 residues long. Germline assignment: CDR1 SQVTM and CDR2 ANQGSEA. V lost 6 bases, J lost 4 bases, and 16 bases lay in between. The CDR3 sequence is CSVFDIRGYNEQFF. CDR3 DNA: TGCAGCGTCTTCGACATTAGAGGTTACAATGAGCAGTTCTTC.

V gene TRBV20-1 combines with J gene TRBJ2-7; 9 nucleotides align to TRBD1. The CDR3 runs to 13 residues. Looked up from germline, CDR1 is DFQATT and CDR2 is SNEGSKA (reference sequence). Trimming at V came to 6 bases and at J to 2 bases, leaving 5 bases not matched to a gene. This chain's CDR3 is CSATDRGPYEQYF. Here the CDR3 DNA reads TGCAGTGCCACGGACAGGGGCCCCTACGAGCAGTACTTC.